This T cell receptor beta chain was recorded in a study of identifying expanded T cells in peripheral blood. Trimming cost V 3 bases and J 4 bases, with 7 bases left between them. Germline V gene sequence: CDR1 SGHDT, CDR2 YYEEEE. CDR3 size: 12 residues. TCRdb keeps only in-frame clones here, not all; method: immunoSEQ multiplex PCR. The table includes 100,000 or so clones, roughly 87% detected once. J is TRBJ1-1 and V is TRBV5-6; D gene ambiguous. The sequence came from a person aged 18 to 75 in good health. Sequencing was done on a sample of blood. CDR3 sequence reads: CASSSGSTEAFF. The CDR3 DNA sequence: TGTGCCAGCAGCTCTGGGAGCACTGAAGCTTTCTTT.